One TCR beta chain is described in this entry. Antigen specificity is unknown. This sample is part of a study of shared clonotypes between healthy human individuals. Study-level results: Limited genetic and exposure-history diversity came from having few donors. Incompleteness in sorted-subset sequencing, despite large depth, was shown by rarefaction.

Profiling relied on immunoSEQ multiplex PCR, and the TCRdb table lists in-frame clones only, not all of them. Among some 1,100,000 clones listed, around 78% were seen once. Losses at the gene ends were 4 bases for V and 2 bases for J; bases not matched to a gene: 6. Germline assignment: CDR1 MDHEN and CDR2 SYDVKM. CDR3 length equals 16 residues. The chain couples TRBV28 to TRBJ2-7; TRBD1 aligns across 12 bases. The clonotype originates from a man younger than 30 in good health. Some clones in this sample may be carry-over from other donors' samples. The sequenced sample consisted of memory CD4+ T cells from PBMCs. The subset: CD45RA-negative fraction. CDR3 DNA: TGTGCCAGCAGTTCCGGGACAGGGGGCAGAGCCTACGAGCAGTACTTC. It codes for CASSSGTGGRAYEQYF.